This T cell receptor beta chain was recorded in a study of T cell repertoires in cytomegalovirus infection. In the study overall: Used in the study were CMV epitopes, some recently identified and HLA-C-restricted, others well-studied and HLA-B-restricted. Both a matching HLA type and CMV infection were indicated by public TCR beta signatures.

TCRdb re-derived calls from the reads in MiXCR, one entry per CDR3 protein. The repertoire holds fewer than 900,000 distinct CDR3 sequences, 29% seen once, with around 13% in the top ten. This clonotype was counted only a few times. As yet, its antigen is unknown. The junction differs from germline at one of its ends, possibly a read error. Sequenced here: cultured CD8+ T cells from PBMCs, sampled from culture after CMV antigen stimulation. The source of this sequence is a human donor in good health (CMV status not recorded). Some clones in this sample may be carry-over from other donors' samples.

CDR3 region: CASSDPQAPMALAF. DNA of the CDR3: TGTGCCAGCAGCGACCCACAGGCCCCAATGGCTTTGGCCTTC. The V call is TRBV7-4, the J call TRBJ1-2; maybe TRBD1 (5 bases). Germline V lookup: CDR1 SGHVT, CDR2 SQSDAQ. This CDR3 region has 14 residues. The full variable domain, in which reference TRBV7-4 and TRBJ1-2 provide the parts outside the CDR3, is GAGVSQSPRYKVAKRGRDVALRCDSISGHVTLYWYRQTLGQGSEVLTYSQSDAQRDKSGRPSGRFSAERPERSVSTLKIQRTEQGDSAVYLCASSDPQAPMALAFGSGTRLTVV.